A selection of T cell receptor beta chains follows, all from one sample in a study of response to subunit inactivated influenza vaccine. TCRdb recomputed calls from the RT-PCR reads with MiXCR, one row per CDR3 protein. The sample holds about 700,000 distinct CDR3 sequences, roughly 13% seen once. The sample here was PBMCs from blood, taken approximately 15 days before vaccination. These receptors all come from a man aged 45-65 years who received an inactivated influenza vaccine. Each CDR3 is given without its conserved first and last residue. A D gene is named only where the DNA matches it firmly.

NA	TRBJ2-2	TRBV19	ASSIPDLTNTGELF
NA	TRBJ2-3	TRBV29-1	SVEIGGRTQY
TRBD2	TRBJ2-5	TRBV5-1	ASSDQRGPQETQY
NA	TRBJ1-2	TRBV7-2	ASSPSNYGYT
TRBD2	TRBJ2-1	TRBV18	ASSPGTSGGGAYNEQF
NA	TRBJ1-2	TRBV4-1	ASSQQDYDIYGYT
NA	TRBJ2-7	TRBV6-5	ASSYSIPRRVGSYEQY
TRBD2	TRBJ2-3	TRBV20-1	SARVSGLGTDTQY
NA	TRBJ2-3	TRBV2	ASVWLTRTDTQY
NA	TRBJ1-1	TRBV6-2/TRBV6-3	ASSNGEAF
TRBD1	TRBJ1-5	TRBV20-1	SATPGTGSQPQH
NA	TRBJ2-5	TRBV6-5	ASSYSFAGQYQETQY
NA	TRBJ1-2	TRBV20-1	SGTPYGYT
NA	TRBJ1-2	TRBV6-5	ASSSITSGYT
NA	TRBJ1-1	TRBV11-2	ASSPRRAKTMNTEAF
NA	TRBJ1-1	TRBV20-1	SARPTGLPEAF
NA	TRBJ1-1	TRBV12-3/TRBV12-4	ASSYGRTEAF
TRBD1	TRBJ2-7	TRBV20-1	SAPAHGQGYEQY
NA	TRBJ2-7	TRBV28	ASSLGGGTYEQY
NA	TRBJ2-7	TRBV20-1	SAPGRGTYEQY
NA	TRBJ1-1	TRBV7-2	ASGRFSGDTEAF
TRBD2	TRBJ2-1	TRBV20-1	SALGLAGGLSGNEQF
TRBD1	TRBJ2-7	TRBV28	ASMTGTGYEQY
TRBD1	TRBJ2-5	TRBV20-1	SAAGDSQETQY
NA	TRBJ1-2	TRBV20-1	SPHEGVGYGYT
NA	TRBJ1-5	TRBV12-3/TRBV12-4	ASSLTVNNQPQH
TRBD1	TRBJ2-1	TRBV24-1	ATSDPSGGWSSYNEQF
NA	TRBJ1-2	TRBV28	ASRHWGGYT
NA	TRBJ2-5	TRBV2	ASSEDGAAQETQY
TRBD1	TRBJ2-5	TRBV15	ATSRGQGWQETQY
NA	TRBJ1-1	TRBV4-2	ASSQDLGRLYTF
TRBD1	TRBJ1-6	TRBV5-1	ASSSGDRDSPLH
NA	TRBJ2-1	TRBV5-1	ASSLDWETYNEQF
NA	TRBJ1-1	TRBV7-2	ASSTLSEAEAF
NA	TRBJ2-7	TRBV5-5	ASKMGRGVYEQY
NA	TRBJ1-1	TRBV20-1	SARGVMNTEAF
NA	TRBJ1-6	TRBV5-1	ASTQGDRFAYNSPLH
TRBD1	TRBJ2-7	TRBV12-3/TRBV12-4	ASSSSTPGTAYEQY
TRBD1	TRBJ2-2	TRBV10-3	AISRTGLTGELF
NA	TRBJ1-4	TRBV6-5	ASSLAGADPGKLF
NA	TRBJ2-4	TRBV5-6	ASSFGRKNIQY
TRBD1	TRBJ1-4	TRBV2	ASSSPYRGRFEKLF
TRBD1	TRBJ2-7	TRBV11-2	ASSPTGQGANEQY
TRBD1	TRBJ2-1	TRBV20-1	SASRIGGLSYNEQF
NA	TRBJ2-2	TRBV4-2	ASSQDSVPGELF
NA	TRBJ1-5	TRBV10-3	ATGSGTLGDQPQH
TRBD2	TRBJ2-7	TRBV6-5	ASSYPMGRDDYEQY
NA	TRBJ2-7	TRBV12-3/TRBV12-4	ASSLAIKGGPYEQY